This TCR beta chain comes out of a study of beta chain features in type 1 diabetes. Expressed TCRB transcripts were sequenced because the isolated RNA had all been reverse transcribed beforehand. The assay was immunoSEQ multiplex PCR, and TCRdb's table has in-frame clones only and misses some. The sample includes 300,000 or so clones, 6.5% to 10% of them seen just once. Germline assignment: CDR1 ENHRY and CDR2 SYGVKD. Trimming stripped 4 bases from V and 3 bases from J, with 8 bases between. This CDR3 has 13 amino acids. This clone was counted only a few times. The gene calls are TRBV10-3 and TRBJ2-3; D is undetermined. Sequences were obtained from central memory CD4+ T cells from blood. This clonotype originated in a woman between 18 and 29 years old in good health. Here the CDR3 reads CAISVLGTDTQYF. The CDR3 DNA reads as TGTGCCATCAGTGTCCTAGGGACAGATACGCAGTATTTT.